Below are 32 T cell receptor beta chains sequenced from a single sample in a study of follicular helper T cells after annual influenza vaccination. Some clones are missing from TCRdb's copy, which holds only in-frame ones; the method was immunoSEQ multiplex PCR. The sample consists of more than 8,000 clones, roughly 85% of them appearing once. The time point: 2015-2016 season, pre-vaccination. The source material was CXCR5+ CD38- circulating T follicular helper cells from blood, sampled on the day of influenza vaccination. Subset meaning: circulating Tfh, non-naive CD4+CXCR5+PD-1+ (ICOS+CD38+ or ICOS-CD38-). Receptors were obtained from an adult who received the influenza vaccine.

The CDR3 is CASTSREGMTEAFF. CDR3 DNA sequence: TGTGCCAGCACTAGCAGGGAGGGTATGACTGAAGCTTTCTTT. V is TRBV2 and J is TRBJ1-1; possible D gene TRBD1, 5 bases. CDR1 and CDR2 from the germline V gene are SNHLY and FYNNEI. V lost 7 bases and J lost 5, with 17 bases in between. The CDR3 is 14 amino acids.

The J gene is TRBJ1-2, the V gene TRBV28; D call uncertain. V was cut by 8 bases and J by 8 bases, with 15 bases left in between. Germline loops: CDR1 MDHEN, CDR2 SYDVKM. The CDR3 runs 12 residues. The DNA for the CDR3 is TGTGCCAGCTGGACTAATCTCGGGGGCTACACCTTC. Protein product: CASWTNLGGYTF.

CDR3: CASSLGGKSGAFF. As DNA, the CDR3 is TGTGCCAGCAGCTTAGGGGGGAAATCGGGAGCTTTCTTT. This sequence joins TRBV11-3 and TRBJ1-1, with a possible D match to TRBD1 (5 bases). The CDR3 has 13 amino acids. With 1 base removed from V and 10 bases from J, the gap between germline ends came to 13 bases. Germline CDR1 SGHNT, CDR2 YENEEA.

The chain links TRBV18 to TRBJ1-5, with 11 bases matching TRBD1. This CDR3 region has 16 residues. Unmatched junction bases numbered 1, after V lost 3 bases and J lost 0 bases. Germline V gene sequence: CDR1 KGHSH, CDR2 LQKENI. CDR3 sequence reads: CASSPGTGGSNQPQHF. The CDR3 DNA reads TGTGCCAGCTCACCGGGGACAGGGGGTAGCAATCAGCCCCAGCATTTT.

The chain couples TRBV5-4 to TRBJ1-3; D perhaps matches TRBD1 (6 bases). The germline V and J ends were trimmed by 3 bases and 0 bases, with 13 bases remaining between them. The CDR3 has 16 residues. Looked up from germline, CDR1 is SGHNT and CDR2 is YYREEE (reference sequence). CDR3 amino acids: CASSSDRLTSGNTIYF. In nucleotides, the CDR3 is TGTGCCAGCAGCTCGGACAGACTCACCTCTGGAAACACCATATATTTT.

The CDR3 protein is CASSAGQGSIEKLFF. The CDR3 DNA reads TGCGCCAGCAGCGCCGGACAGGGGTCGATTGAAAAACTGTTTTTT. This chain links TRBV5-1 with TRBJ1-4; 9 bases match TRBD1. This CDR3 is 15 amino acids long. Germline V gene data show CDR1 as SGHRS and CDR2 as YFSETQ. Losses at the gene ends were 4 bases for V and 7 bases for J; bases not matched to a gene: 8.

The genes are TRBV7-8 and TRBJ1-4; possibly TRBD1 for D (6 bases). The CDR3 sequence is 14 residues long. V was clipped by 3 bases and J by 2 bases, with 7 bases between them. Germline V gene sequence: CDR1 SGHVS, CDR2 FQNEAQ. DNA of the CDR3: TGTGCCAGCAGCTTTGGGGGCACTAATGAAAAACTGTTTTTT. It is translated as CASSFGGTNEKLFF.

The chain is built from TRBV30 and TRBJ1-5; TRBD1 aligns across 7 bases. Unmatched junction bases numbered 3, after V lost 3 bases and J lost 4 bases. The CDR3 covers 13 residues. CDR1 and CDR2 (germline): GTSNPN, SVGIG (reference sequence). CDR3 nucleotides: TGTGCCTGGAGGGCAGGGGGTAATCAGCCCCAGCATTTT. Translated: CAWRAGGNQPQHF.

The V gene is TRBV2, the J gene TRBJ2-5; D is perhaps TRBD1 (5 bases). V lost 3 bases and J lost 1, with 9 bases in between. The CDR3 has 14 amino acids. Germline CDR1 SNHLY, CDR2 FYNNEI. CDR3 in amino acids: CASSDSGSQETQYF. CDR3 nucleotide sequence: TGTGCCAGCAGTGATTCAGGGTCCCAAGAGACCCAGTACTTC.

The chain has TRBV7-2 and TRBJ1-1, with D perhaps TRBD1 (5 bases). The ends were cut back, 2 bases at V and 7 bases at J, with 14 bases in the middle. Per the germline V gene, CDR1 is SGHTA and CDR2 is FQGNSA. The CDR3 runs 14 residues. The CDR3 region is CASSLYTGPGEAFF. The CDR3 coding sequence is TGTGCCAGCAGCTTATACACAGGCCCGGGTGAAGCTTTCTTT.

This clone came up a few times. The chain combines TRBV7-9 with TRBJ1-2, with 12 bases lining up with TRBD1. Per germline, CDR1 SEHNR and CDR2 FQNEAQ (reference sequence). The V segment lost 8 bases and the J segment 7 bases; nucleotides outside the gene matches: 11. The CDR3 extends over 15 amino acids. For the CDR3, the DNA is TGTGCCAGCCATGGGTCGGGACAGGGGGCCGGTGGCTACACCTTC. Amino acids: CASHGSGQGAGGYTF.

This clone has more than one count but fewer than ten. This chain joins TRBV7-9 and TRBJ2-7; tentatively, D is TRBD1 (6 bases). This CDR3 region has 13 residues. V was cut by 5 bases and J by 3 bases, with 11 bases left in between. Looked up from germline, CDR1 is SEHNR and CDR2 is FQNEAQ (reference sequence). CDR3 sequence: CASSPPRGYEQYF. The CDR3 coding sequence is TGTGCCAGCAGCCCTCCCAGGGGCTACGAGCAGTACTTC.

The genes are TRBV10-2 and TRBJ2-7; D gene uncertain. CDR1 WSHSY and CDR2 SAAADI come from the germline V gene. CDR3 length: 12 amino acids. V was cut by 3 bases and J by 3 bases, with 6 bases left in between. The CDR3 spells CASSDRIYEQYF. Written as DNA, the CDR3 is TGCGCCAGCAGTGACAGGATCTACGAGCAGTACTTC.

V gene TRBV6-6 combines with J gene TRBJ2-7; a weak D match, TRBD2 (6 bases). The CDR3 is 15 residues long. Trimming left V 7 bases short and J 4 bases short, with 20 bases between. The germline V gene encodes CDR1 MNHNY and CDR2 SVGAGI (reference sequence). Here the CDR3 reads CASTPGSGRAYEQYF. For the CDR3, the DNA is TGTGCCAGCACCCCCGGTAGCGGCCGAGCTTACGAGCAGTACTTC.

This clone was seen more than once but under ten times. J is TRBJ2-7 and V is TRBV11-2, with 8 bases aligning to TRBD2. CDR1 SGHAT and CDR2 FQNNGV come from the germline V gene. Trimming at V came to 4 bases and at J to 8 bases, leaving 10 bases not matched to a gene. The CDR3 is 14 amino acids. The CDR3 sequence: CASSSPSGSRQQYF. The CDR3 coding sequence is TGTGCCAGCAGCTCCCCAAGCGGGAGTAGACAGCAGTACTTC. Full variable domain (outside the CDR3, taken from reference TRBV11-2 and TRBJ2-7): EAGVAQSPRYKIIEKRQSVAFWCNPISGHATLYWYQQILGQGPKLLIQFQNNGVVDDSQLPKDRFSAERLKGVDSTLKIQPAKLEDSAVYLCASSSPSGSRQQYFGPGTRLTVT.

This sequence joins TRBV7-6 and TRBJ2-1; 11 bases match TRBD2. This CDR3 spans 17 amino acids. The V and J ends lost 4 bases and 5 bases, in that order; junction bases with no gene match: 10. Germline V lookup: CDR1 SGHVS, CDR2 FNYEAQ. The CDR3 bases are TGTGCCAGCAGCTACACCGGTGGGACTAGCGGACACAATGAGCAGTTCTTC. It codes for CASSYTGGTSGHNEQFF.

The chain is built from TRBV27 and TRBJ1-1; D call uncertain. Germline lookup yields CDR1 MNHEY and CDR2 SMNVEV (reference sequence). Trimming removed 4 bases from V and 5 bases from J, with 8 bases in between. The length of the CDR3 is 12 residues. CDR3 amino acids: CASSSVATEAFF. CDR3 coding DNA: TGTGCCAGCAGTTCAGTGGCAACTGAAGCTTTCTTT.

In DNA form, the CDR3 reads TGTGCCAGCAGTAGCTCATATTCTGGGGCCAACGTCCTGACTTTC. Amino acids: CASSSSYSGANVLTF. The genes are TRBV25-1 and TRBJ2-6; D gene ambiguous. This CDR3 region has 15 residues. CDR1 MGHDK and CDR2 SYGVNS come from the germline V gene. The V end lost 5 bases, the J end lost 1 base, and 9 bases lay between the germline ends.

The gene calls are TRBV18 and TRBJ2-7, with 11 bases aligning to TRBD1. The CDR3 spans 15 residues. V was clipped by 4 bases and J by 3 bases; unmatched bases: 5. Germline assignment: CDR1 KGHSH and CDR2 LQKENI. In nucleotides, the CDR3 is TGTGCCAGCTCACAGCCGGGACAGGGGGACTACGAGCAGTACTTC. This gives the protein CASSQPGQGDYEQYF. Complete variable domain (other parts from reference TRBV18 and TRBJ2-7): NAGVMQNPRHLVRRRGQEARLRCSPMKGHSHVYWYRQLPEEGLKFMVYLQKENIIDESGMPKERFSAEFPKEGPSILRIQQVVRGDSAAYFCASSQPGQGDYEQYFGPGTRLTVT.

This chain joins TRBV23-1 and TRBJ2-2; either TRBD1 or TRBD2 may supply D (5 bases each). TRBV23-1 is an open reading frame, and its role is uncertain. The V end was cut by 2 bases, the J end by 0 bases, with 10 bases between. The CDR3 covers 16 residues. The CDR3 is CASSQQGDANTGELFF. CDR3 sequence (DNA): TGCGCCAGCAGTCAACAGGGAGACGCGAACACCGGGGAGCTGTTTTTT.

The chain couples TRBV5-5 to TRBJ1-1; D ambiguous. Germline V CDR1 and CDR2: SGHKS, YYEKEE (reference sequence). The CDR3 is 13 amino acids. With 4 bases removed from V and 3 bases from J, the gap between germline ends came to 10 bases. The CDR3 DNA reads TGTGCCAGCAGCCCAACCGCAGACACTGAAGCTTTCTTT. Its translation is CASSPTADTEAFF.

The chain couples TRBV30 to TRBJ2-1; 8 positions match TRBD2. V dropped 3 bases and J dropped 3; count of bases not matched to a gene: 4. The CDR3 is 14 residues long. From germline, CDR1 is GTSNPN and CDR2 SVGIG (reference sequence). The chain's CDR3 is CAWSSGSHYNEQFF. In DNA, the CDR3 is TGTGCCTGGAGCAGCGGGAGCCACTACAATGAGCAGTTCTTC. The full variable domain, its missing parts supplied by reference TRBV30 and TRBJ2-1, is SQTIHQWPATLVQPVGSPLSLECTVEGTSNPNLYWYRQAAGRGLQLLFYSVGIGQISSEVPQNLSASRPQDRQFILSSKKLLLSDSGFYLCAWSSGSHYNEQFFGPGTRLTVL.

This clone was detected only a few times. In nucleotides, the CDR3 is TGTGCCAGTAGTATCGTAGGGGGTAGGAGCAATCAGCCCCAGCATTTT. Translation gives CASSIVGGRSNQPQHF. The rearrangement links TRBV19 to TRBJ1-5; weak D call: TRBD1 (6 bases). The V and J ends lost 3 bases and 1 base respectively, with 13 bases between them. CDR3 length: 16 residues. The germline V gene has CDR1 LNHDA and CDR2 SQIVND (reference sequence).

CDR3: CASSEGQGARGYGYTF. CDR3 sequence (DNA): TGTGCCAGCAGCGAGGGACAGGGGGCGCGGGGCTATGGCTACACCTTC. The chain recombines TRBV9 with TRBJ1-2, with 12 bases matching TRBD1. The CDR3 loop spans 16 amino acids. The junction had 7 bases not matched to a gene; V was cut back by 3 bases and J by 4 bases. Germline-derived CDR1 and CDR2 are SGDLS and YYNGEE.

The CDR3 DNA follows: TGTGCCAGCAGCGTGACGACAGAGAACACTGAAGCTTTCTTT. Protein product: CASSVTTENTEAFF. The rearrangement uses TRBV9 and TRBJ1-1; TRBD1 is a possible D gene (5 bases). V was shortened by 2 bases and J by 1 base, with 9 bases between the two germline ends. Germline lookup yields CDR1 SGDLS and CDR2 YYNGEE. CDR3 length: 14 residues.

The CDR3 coding sequence is TGTGCCAGCAGCTTGGGGGGACAGTTCCAAGAGACCCAGTACTTC. Amino acid sequence: CASSLGGQFQETQYF. This chain uses TRBV7-8 with TRBJ2-5, with D perhaps matching TRBD1 (7 bases). CDR1 SGHVS and CDR2 FQNEAQ come from the germline V gene. The CDR3 consists of 15 residues. The V and J ends lost 3 bases and 1 base respectively, with 12 bases between them.

This clone was seen only once. This chain links TRBV30 with TRBJ1-1; a weak D match, TRBD1 (6 bases). The CDR3 has 15 residues. Germline values: CDR1 GTSNPN, CDR2 SVGIG (reference sequence). Trimming took 4 bases from V and 0 from J, leaving 15 bases between them. For the CDR3, the DNA is TGTGCCTGGAAGGGGGGCTTACTTATGAACACTGAAGCTTTCTTT. It encodes CAWKGGLLMNTEAFF.

The V call is TRBV5-1, the J call TRBJ2-2; D is unresolved. Germline CDR1 and CDR2: SGHRS and YFSETQ. This CDR3 has 14 amino acids. The V and J ends lost 4 bases and 4 bases respectively, with 11 bases between them. CDR3 sequence (DNA): TGCGCCAGCAGCCCCAGTGCTGGCACCGGGGAGCTGTTTTTT. Amino acid sequence: CASSPSAGTGELFF.

This rearrangement joins TRBV5-4 to TRBJ2-1; 14 bases map to TRBD2. The CDR3 consists of 16 residues. The V gene's germline CDR1 is SGHNT and CDR2 YYREEE (reference sequence). Trimming took 4 bases from V and 4 from J; bases not matched to a gene: 4. The CDR3: CASSHGTSGRYNEQFF. DNA for the CDR3: TGTGCCAGCAGCCACGGGACTAGCGGGAGATACAATGAGCAGTTCTTC.

The chain carries TRBV9 and TRBJ2-1, with a weak D call TRBD2 (6 bases). CDR1 and CDR2 (germline): SGDLS, YYNGEE. The ends were cut back, 0 bases at V and 0 bases at J, with 13 bases in the middle. This CDR3 has 17 amino acids. DNA of the CDR3: TGTGCCAGCAGCGTAGCTGGAAATAGCGGCTCCTACAATGAGCAGTTCTTC. Translation gives CASSVAGNSGSYNEQFF.

This clone was seen more than once but under ten times. The chain couples TRBV6-1 to TRBJ2-7; no clear D. This CDR3 comprises 12 residues. Germline loops: CDR1 MNHNS, CDR2 SASEGT. V dropped 2 bases and J dropped 3 bases, with 5 bases sitting between them. CDR3 region: CASSEQDYEQYF. The CDR3 DNA is TGTGCCAGCAGTGAACAAGACTACGAGCAGTACTTC.

The chain has TRBV27 and TRBJ2-1; 10 nucleotides line up with TRBD2. Germline V CDR1 and CDR2: MNHEY, SMNVEV (reference sequence). The junction had 9 bases not matched to a gene; V was cut back by 8 bases and J by 8 bases. The CDR3 has 14 amino acids. The CDR3 DNA follows: TGTGCCAGCCATAGGACTAGCGGAATCGATGAGCAGTTCTTC. Protein product: CASHRTSGIDEQFF.